This T cell receptor beta chain was observed in a study of blood T cell repertoires in COVID-19. Study-wide background: PBMCs, B-cell-depleted T cells, or T cells provided the cDNA or gDNA that made up the material.

Germline CDR1 and CDR2: LGHNT and FRNRAP. The CDR3 is 13 amino acids. V dropped 6 bases and J dropped 1 base, with 6 bases sitting between them. A note on this clone: This sample also contains other DNA sequences that code for the same CDR3.

Per the original data handling: Amplification from reference gene primers served as the basis for estimated nucleated cell counts. Method: immunoSEQ multiplex PCR; TCRdb's copy keeps in-frame clones and lacks some. That table gives V, J and clone size, and the DNA gave D and trimming. The sample gives 55,000 to 90,000 clones, about 80% of which show up once; 4.5% is in the top ten. This clonotype originated in a woman aged 55-69 years with acute or convalescent COVID-19. The source material was peripheral blood. V and J are TRBV12-5 and TRBJ2-2; D call uncertain. Written as DNA, the CDR3 is TGTGCTAGTGGGGCAATGAACACCGGGGAGCTGTTTTTT. Its translation: CASGAMNTGELFF.